Each of the 5 T cell receptor beta chains below was sequenced from the same sample in a study of blood T cell repertoires in COVID-19. Data came from immunoSEQ multiplex PCR; TCRdb stores just in-frame clones and leaves some out. The table includes more than 150,000 clones, roughly 87% detected once. Sequencing input: PBMCs or T cells enriched from blood (not recorded which). Receptors originate from a woman in her forties or fifties who had recovered from COVID-19.

This chain uses TRBV2 with TRBJ1-1, with TRBD1 matching 8 bases. The CDR3 sequence is 15 residues long. Trimming cost V 5 bases and J 4 bases; bases outside gene matches: 9. CDR1 is SNHLY, CDR2 FYNNEI, per germline. CDR3 region: CASSLGQGAGTEAFF. CDR3 nucleotides: TGTGCCAGCAGTCTCGGGCAGGGGGCTGGCACTGAAGCTTTCTTT.

This clone came up once. The chain is built from TRBV25-1 and TRBJ2-5; D may be TRBD1 (5 bases). Germline values: CDR1 MGHDK, CDR2 SYGVNS. The CDR3 has 14 residues. The germline V and J ends were trimmed by 4 bases and 1 base, with 10 bases remaining between them. DNA for the CDR3: TGTGCCAGCAGTGGCAGGGCGCTCCAAGAGACCCAGTACTTC. This codes for CASSGRALQETQYF.

The chain is built from TRBV7-2 and TRBJ1-3; D is unclear. Germline lookup yields CDR1 SGHTA and CDR2 FQGNSA. Trimming removed 5 bases from V and 7 bases from J, with 21 bases in between. This CDR3 spans 16 amino acids. The CDR3 here is CASSPETRKIGNTIYF. For the CDR3, the DNA is TGTGCCAGCAGCCCAGAGACACGGAAGATCGGTAACACCATATATTTT.

This clone was counted once. The CDR3 sequence is CASRGGGGLYGYTF. In nucleotides, the CDR3 is TGTGCCAGCAGAGGGGGAGGGGGACTTTATGGCTACACCTTC. The rearrangement joins TRBV25-1 to TRBJ1-2, with a weak D call TRBD1 (6 bases). Deletions cut 6 bases from V and 5 bases from J, with 16 bases between. Germline V gene sequence: CDR1 MGHDK, CDR2 SYGVNS. This CDR3 is built from 14 residues.

V gene TRBV11-3 combines with J gene TRBJ1-4; D ambiguous. Per the germline V gene, CDR1 is SGHNT and CDR2 is YENEEA. V was cut by 1 base and J by 5 bases, with 8 bases left in between. The CDR3 is 14 amino acids. The CDR3 nucleotides read TGTGCCAGCAGCTTAGTGACGGAGAATGAAAAACTGTTTTTT. Translating it yields CASSLVTENEKLFF.